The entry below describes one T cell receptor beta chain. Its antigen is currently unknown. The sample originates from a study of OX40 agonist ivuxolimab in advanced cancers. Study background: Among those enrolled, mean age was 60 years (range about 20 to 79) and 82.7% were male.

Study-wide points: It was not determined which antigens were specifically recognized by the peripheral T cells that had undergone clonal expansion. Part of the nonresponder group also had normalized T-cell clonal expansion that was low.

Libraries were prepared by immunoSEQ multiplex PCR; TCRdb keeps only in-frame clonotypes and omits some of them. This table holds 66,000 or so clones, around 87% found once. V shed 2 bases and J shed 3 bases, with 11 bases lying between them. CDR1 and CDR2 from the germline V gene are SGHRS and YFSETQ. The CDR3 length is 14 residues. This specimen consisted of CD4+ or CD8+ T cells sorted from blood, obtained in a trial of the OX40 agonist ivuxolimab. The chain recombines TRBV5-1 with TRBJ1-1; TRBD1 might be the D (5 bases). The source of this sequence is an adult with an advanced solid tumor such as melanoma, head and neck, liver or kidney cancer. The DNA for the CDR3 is TGCGCCAGCAGCTTTGGGGGTGTGGACACTGAAGCTTTCTTT. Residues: CASSFGGVDTEAFF. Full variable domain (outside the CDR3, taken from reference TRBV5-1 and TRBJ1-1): KAGVTQTPRYLIKTRGQQVTLSCSPISGHRSVSWYQQTPGQGLQFLFEYFSETQRNKGNFPGRFSGRQFSNSRSEMNVSTLELGDSALYLCASSFGGVDTEAFFGQGTRLTVV.